The clone carrying this T cell receptor beta chain is labeled medium-sized. The antigen is unknown. The study, taken as a whole, reports: In terms of TCR gene usage, tumor memory CD4+ T cells clustered together with blood and lymph node memory CD4+ cells, as well as with lymph node naive CD4+ cells.

Full-length variable regions came from constant-region reverse primers plus semi-nested Nested Universal Primer A PCR. A single record per CDR3 protein comes from TCRdb applying MiXCR to the 5' RACE reads. The sample has around 43,000 distinct CDR3 sequences, 15% to 20% seen once. Naive CD4+ cells had CD25+ Tregs removed. The CDR3 extends over 13 amino acids. Germline V gene lookup returns CDR1 MNHNY and CDR2 SVGAGI (reference sequence). V lost 5 bases to trimming and J lost 7 bases, with 9 bases between them. Input material: naive CD4+ T cells sorted from a lymph node. Subset in this sample: naive CD4+ T cells, CD4+CD45RA+CD25-. V and J are TRBV6-6 and TRBJ1-6; D gene unclear. The source is a female donor with breast cancer. The CDR3 DNA follows: TGTGCCAGCAGTCCGACCAGAAATTCACCCCTCCACTTT. Translated, it gives CASSPTRNSPLHF.